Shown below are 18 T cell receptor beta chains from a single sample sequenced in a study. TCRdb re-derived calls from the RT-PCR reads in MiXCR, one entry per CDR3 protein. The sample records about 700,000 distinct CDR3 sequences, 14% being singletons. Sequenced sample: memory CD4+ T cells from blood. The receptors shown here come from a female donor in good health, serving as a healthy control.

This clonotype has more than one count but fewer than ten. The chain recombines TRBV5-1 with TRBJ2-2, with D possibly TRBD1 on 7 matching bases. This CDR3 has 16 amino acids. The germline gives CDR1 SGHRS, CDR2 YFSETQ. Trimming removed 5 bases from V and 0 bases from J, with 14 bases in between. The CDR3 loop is CASSQGGTANTGELFF. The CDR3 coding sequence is TGCGCCAGCAGTCAAGGGGGGACAGCGAACACCGGGGAGCTGTTTTTT.

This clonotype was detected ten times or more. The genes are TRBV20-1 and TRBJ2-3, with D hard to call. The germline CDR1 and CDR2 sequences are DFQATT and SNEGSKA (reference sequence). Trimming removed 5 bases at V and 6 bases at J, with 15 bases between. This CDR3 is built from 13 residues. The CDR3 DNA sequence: TGCAGTGCTCCCACAATGAGTCTGGATACGCAGTATTTT. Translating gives CSAPTMSLDTQYF.

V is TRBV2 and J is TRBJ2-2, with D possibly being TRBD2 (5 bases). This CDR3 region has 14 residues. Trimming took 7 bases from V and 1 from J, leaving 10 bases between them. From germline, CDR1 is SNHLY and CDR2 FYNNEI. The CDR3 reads CASTSGLNTGELFF. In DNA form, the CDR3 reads TGTGCCAGCACCTCAGGACTGAACACCGGGGAGCTGTTTTTT.

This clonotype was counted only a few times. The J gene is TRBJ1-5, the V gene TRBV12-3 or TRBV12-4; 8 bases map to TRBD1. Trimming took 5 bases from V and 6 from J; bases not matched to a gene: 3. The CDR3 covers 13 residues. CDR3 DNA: TGTGCCAGCAGTCAGGGGGCCGGTCAGCCCCAGCATTTT. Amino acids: CASSQGAGQPQHF.

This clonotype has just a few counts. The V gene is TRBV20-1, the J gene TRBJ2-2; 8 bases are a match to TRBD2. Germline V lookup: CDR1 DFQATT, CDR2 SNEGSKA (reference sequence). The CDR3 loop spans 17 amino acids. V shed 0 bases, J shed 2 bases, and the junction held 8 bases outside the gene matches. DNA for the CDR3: TGCAGTGCTAGAGATCCCTCGGGGGGGAGCAACACCGGGGAGCTGTTTTTT. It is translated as CSARDPSGGSNTGELFF.

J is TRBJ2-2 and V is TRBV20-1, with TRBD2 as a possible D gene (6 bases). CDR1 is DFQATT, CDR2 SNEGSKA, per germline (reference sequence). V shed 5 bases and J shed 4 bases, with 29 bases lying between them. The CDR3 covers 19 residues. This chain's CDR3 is CSAPRLREYVSGPTGELFF. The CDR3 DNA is TGCAGTGCTCCCCGCCTAAGGGAGTATGTTAGCGGACCCACCGGGGAGCTGTTTTTT.

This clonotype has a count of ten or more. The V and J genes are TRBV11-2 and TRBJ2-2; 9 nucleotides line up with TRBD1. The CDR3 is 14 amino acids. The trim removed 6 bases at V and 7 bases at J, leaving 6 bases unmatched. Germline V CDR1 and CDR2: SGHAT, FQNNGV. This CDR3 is CASRDTGGVGELFF. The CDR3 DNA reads TGTGCCAGCAGGGACACAGGGGGCGTCGGGGAGCTGTTTTTT.

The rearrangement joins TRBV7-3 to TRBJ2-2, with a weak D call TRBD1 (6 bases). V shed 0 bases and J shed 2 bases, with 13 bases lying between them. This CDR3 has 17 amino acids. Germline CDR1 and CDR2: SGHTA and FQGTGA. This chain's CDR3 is CASSLTSGQTNTGELFF. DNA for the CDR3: TGTGCCAGCAGCTTAACTTCGGGACAAACTAACACCGGGGAGCTGTTTTTT. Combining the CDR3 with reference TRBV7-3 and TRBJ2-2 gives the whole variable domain GAGVSQTPSNKVTEKGKYVELRCDPISGHTALYWYRQSLGQGPEFLIYFQGTGAADDSGLPNDRFFAVRPEGSVSTLKIQRTERGDSAVYLCASSLTSGQTNTGELFFGEGSRLTVL.

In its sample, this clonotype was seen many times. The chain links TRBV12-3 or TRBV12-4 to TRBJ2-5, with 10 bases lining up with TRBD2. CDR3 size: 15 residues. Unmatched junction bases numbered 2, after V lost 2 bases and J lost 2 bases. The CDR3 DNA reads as TGTGCCAGCAGTTTACTAGCGGGGGCACAAGAGACCCAGTACTTC. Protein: CASSLLAGAQETQYF.

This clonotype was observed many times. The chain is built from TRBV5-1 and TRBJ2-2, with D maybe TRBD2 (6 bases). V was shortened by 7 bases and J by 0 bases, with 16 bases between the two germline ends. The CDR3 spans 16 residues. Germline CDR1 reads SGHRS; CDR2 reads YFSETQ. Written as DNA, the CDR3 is TGCGCCAGCCGCGGGACCCCCACTCCGAACACCGGGGAGCTGTTTTTT. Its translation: CASRGTPTPNTGELFF.

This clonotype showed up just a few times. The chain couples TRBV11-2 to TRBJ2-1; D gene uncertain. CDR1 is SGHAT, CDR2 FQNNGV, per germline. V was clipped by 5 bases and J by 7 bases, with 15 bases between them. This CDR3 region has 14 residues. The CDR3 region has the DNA TGTGCCAGCAGCGGGTCTCCAGATTATAATGAGCAGTTCTTC. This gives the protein CASSGSPDYNEQFF.

Written as DNA, the CDR3 is TGCAGTGCTAGAAGGCATGGCTCCGGGGAGCTGTTTTTT. This translates into CSARRHGSGELFF. The V and J genes are TRBV20-1 and TRBJ2-2; D ambiguous. From germline, CDR1 is DFQATT and CDR2 SNEGSKA (reference sequence). CDR3 length equals 13 residues. V lost 2 bases and J lost 6, with 10 bases in between.

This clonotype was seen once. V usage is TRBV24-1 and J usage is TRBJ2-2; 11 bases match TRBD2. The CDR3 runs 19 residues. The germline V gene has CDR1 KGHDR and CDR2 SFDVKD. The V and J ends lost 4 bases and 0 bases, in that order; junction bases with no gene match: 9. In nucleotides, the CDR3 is TGTGCCACCAGTGACCCTGAGGGTAGCGGGGGGGCGAACACCGGGGAGCTGTTTTTT. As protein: CATSDPEGSGGANTGELFF.

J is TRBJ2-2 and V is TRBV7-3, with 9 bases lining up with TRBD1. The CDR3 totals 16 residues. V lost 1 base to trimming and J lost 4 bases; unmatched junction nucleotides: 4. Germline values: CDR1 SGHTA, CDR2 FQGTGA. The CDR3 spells CASSLIVGQGTGELFF. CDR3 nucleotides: TGTGCCAGCAGCTTAATAGTGGGACAGGGCACCGGGGAGCTGTTTTTT. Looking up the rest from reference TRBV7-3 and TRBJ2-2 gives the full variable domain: GAGVSQTPSNKVTEKGKYVELRCDPISGHTALYWYRQSLGQGPEFLIYFQGTGAADDSGLPNDRFFAVRPEGSVSTLKIQRTERGDSAVYLCASSLIVGQGTGELFFGEGSRLTVL.

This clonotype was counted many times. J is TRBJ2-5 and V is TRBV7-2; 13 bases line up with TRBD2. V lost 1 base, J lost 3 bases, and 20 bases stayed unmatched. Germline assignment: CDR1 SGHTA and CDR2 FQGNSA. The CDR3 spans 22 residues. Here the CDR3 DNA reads TGTGCCAGCAGCTTAGGCTGGGGTCCCCCTACTAGCGGGAGGGCCCAGAAAGAGACCCAGTACTTC. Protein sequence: CASSLGWGPPTSGRAQKETQYF. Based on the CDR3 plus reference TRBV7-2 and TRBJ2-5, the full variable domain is GAGVSQSPSNKVTEKGKDVELRCDPISGHTALYWYRQSLGQGLEFLIYFQGNSAPDKSGLPSDRFSAERTGGSVSTLTIQRTQQEDSAVYLCASSLGWGPPTSGRAQKETQYFGPGTRLLVL.

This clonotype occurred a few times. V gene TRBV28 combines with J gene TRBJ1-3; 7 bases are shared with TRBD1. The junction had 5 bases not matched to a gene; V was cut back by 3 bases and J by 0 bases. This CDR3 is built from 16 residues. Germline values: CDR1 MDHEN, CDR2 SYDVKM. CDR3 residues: CASSFGGQYSGNTIYF. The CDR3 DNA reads TGTGCCAGCAGTTTTGGGGGACAGTACTCTGGAAACACCATATATTTT.

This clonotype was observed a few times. CDR3 in DNA: TGTGCCAGCACACACGACTTGCAGTCGGAGTCGTATAACTATGGCTACACCTTC. Amino acid sequence: CASTHDLQSESYNYGYTF. The chain employs TRBV27 and TRBJ1-2; unclear D gene. The CDR3 has 18 residues. Germline CDR1 is MNHEY and CDR2 is SMNVEV (reference sequence). The V end lost 7 bases, the J end lost 1 base, and 25 bases lay between the germline ends.

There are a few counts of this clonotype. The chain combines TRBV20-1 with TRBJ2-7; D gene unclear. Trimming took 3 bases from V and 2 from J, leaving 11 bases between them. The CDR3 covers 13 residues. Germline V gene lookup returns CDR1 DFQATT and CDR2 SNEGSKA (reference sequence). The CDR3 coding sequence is TGCAGTGCTAGGCACAGTTTCACCTACGAGCAGTACTTC. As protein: CSARHSFTYEQYF.